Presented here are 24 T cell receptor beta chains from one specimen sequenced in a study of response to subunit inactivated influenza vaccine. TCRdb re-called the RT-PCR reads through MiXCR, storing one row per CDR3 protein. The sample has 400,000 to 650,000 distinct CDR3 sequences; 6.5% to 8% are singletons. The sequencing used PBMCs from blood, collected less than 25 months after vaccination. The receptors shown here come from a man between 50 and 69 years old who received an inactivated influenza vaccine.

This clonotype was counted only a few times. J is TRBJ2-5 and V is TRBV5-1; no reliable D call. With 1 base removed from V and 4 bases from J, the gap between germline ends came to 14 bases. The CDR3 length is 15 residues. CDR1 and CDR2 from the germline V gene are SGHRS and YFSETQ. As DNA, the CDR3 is TGCGCCAGCAGCTTGTCGACACCCCGATTAGAGACCCAGTACTTC. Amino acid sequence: CASSLSTPRLETQYF.

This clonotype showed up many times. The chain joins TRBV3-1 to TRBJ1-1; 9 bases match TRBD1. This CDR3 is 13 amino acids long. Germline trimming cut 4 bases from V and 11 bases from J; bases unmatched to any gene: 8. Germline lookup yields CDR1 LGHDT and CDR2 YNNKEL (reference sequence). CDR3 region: CASSRSGTGYAFF. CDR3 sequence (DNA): TGTGCCAGCAGCCGATCCGGGACAGGGTACGCTTTCTTT.

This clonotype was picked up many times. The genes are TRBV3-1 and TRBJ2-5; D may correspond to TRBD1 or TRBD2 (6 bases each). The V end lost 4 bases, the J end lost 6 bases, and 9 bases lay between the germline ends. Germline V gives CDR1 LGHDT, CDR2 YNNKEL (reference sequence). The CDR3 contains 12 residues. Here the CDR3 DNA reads TGTGCCAGCAGCCGGGGGGCGCAGACCCAGTACTTC. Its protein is CASSRGAQTQYF.

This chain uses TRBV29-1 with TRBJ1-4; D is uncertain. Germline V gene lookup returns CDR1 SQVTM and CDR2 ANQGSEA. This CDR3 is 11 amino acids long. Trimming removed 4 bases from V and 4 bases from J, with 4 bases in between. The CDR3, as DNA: TGCAGCGTTGGCCATAATGAAAAACTGTTTTTT. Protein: CSVGHNEKLFF.

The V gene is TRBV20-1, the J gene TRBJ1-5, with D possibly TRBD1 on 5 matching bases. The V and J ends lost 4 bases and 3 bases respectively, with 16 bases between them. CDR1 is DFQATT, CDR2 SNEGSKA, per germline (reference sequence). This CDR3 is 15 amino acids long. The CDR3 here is CSAKSTARSNQPQHF. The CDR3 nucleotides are TGCAGTGCTAAATCGACAGCACGCTCCAATCAGCCCCAGCATTTT.

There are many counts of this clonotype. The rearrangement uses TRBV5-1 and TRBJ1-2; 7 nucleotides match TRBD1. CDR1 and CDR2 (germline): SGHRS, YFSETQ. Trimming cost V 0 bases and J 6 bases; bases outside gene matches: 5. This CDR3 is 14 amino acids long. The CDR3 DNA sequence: TGCGCCAGCAGCTTGGCGCAGGGGGTGGATGGCTACACCTTC. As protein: CASSLAQGVDGYTF.

The CDR3 reads CAISDLRQGVYEQYF. CDR3 DNA sequence: TGTGCCATCAGTGACCTAAGACAGGGGGTCTACGAGCAGTACTTC. The chain is built from TRBV10-3 and TRBJ2-7; TRBD1 agrees at 9 bases. CDR1 and CDR2 (germline): ENHRY, SYGVKD. CDR3 length: 15 residues. V was clipped by 3 bases and J by 3 bases; unmatched bases: 6.

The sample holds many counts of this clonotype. The CDR3 DNA sequence: TGTGCCAGCAGCCCGGGGGTGGGTGAGCAGTTCTTC. It yields the protein CASSPGVGEQFF. This sequence joins TRBV11-2 and TRBJ2-1, with D possibly being TRBD2 (6 bases). CDR3 length: 12 residues. Germline CDR1 SGHAT, CDR2 FQNNGV. Trimming cost V 5 bases and J 9 bases, with 11 bases left between them.

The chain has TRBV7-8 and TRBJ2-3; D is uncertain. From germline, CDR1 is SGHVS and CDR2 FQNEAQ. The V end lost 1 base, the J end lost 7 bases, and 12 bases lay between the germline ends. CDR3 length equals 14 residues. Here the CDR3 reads CASSLVYISHTQYF. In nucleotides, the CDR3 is TGTGCCAGCAGCTTAGTCTACATATCACATACGCAGTATTTT.

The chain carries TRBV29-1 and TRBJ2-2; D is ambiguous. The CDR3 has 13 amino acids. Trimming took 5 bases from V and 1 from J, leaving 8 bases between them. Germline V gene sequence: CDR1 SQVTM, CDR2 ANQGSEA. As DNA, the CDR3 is TGCAGCGTTCTTGTACAGAACACCGGGGAGCTGTTTTTT. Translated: CSVLVQNTGELFF.

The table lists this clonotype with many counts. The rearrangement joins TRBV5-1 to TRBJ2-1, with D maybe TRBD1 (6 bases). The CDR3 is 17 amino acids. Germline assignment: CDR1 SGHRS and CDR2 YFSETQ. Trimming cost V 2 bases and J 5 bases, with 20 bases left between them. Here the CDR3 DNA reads TGCGCCAGCAGCTTTAGCCCTAACAGGGCCAGCAACAATGAGCAGTTCTTC. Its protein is CASSFSPNRASNNEQFF.

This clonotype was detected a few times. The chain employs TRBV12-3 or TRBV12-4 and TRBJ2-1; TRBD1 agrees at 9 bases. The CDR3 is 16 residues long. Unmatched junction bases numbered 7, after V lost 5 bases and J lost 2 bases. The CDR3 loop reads CASSLRTGVAYNEQFF. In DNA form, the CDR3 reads TGTGCCAGCAGTCTCAGGACAGGGGTAGCCTACAATGAGCAGTTCTTC.

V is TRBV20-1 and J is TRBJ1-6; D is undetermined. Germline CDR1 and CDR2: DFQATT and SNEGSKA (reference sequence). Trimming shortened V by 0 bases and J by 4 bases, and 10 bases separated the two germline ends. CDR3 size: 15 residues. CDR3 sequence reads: CSAREGQLYNSPLHF. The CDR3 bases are TGCAGTGCTAGAGAAGGCCAGCTGTATAATTCACCCCTCCACTTT.

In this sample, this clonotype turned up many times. CDR3 in amino acids: CSALRSGVEQYF. Written as DNA, the CDR3 is TGCAGTGCTCTTCGGTCGGGGGTCGAGCAGTACTTC. The rearrangement uses TRBV20-1 and TRBJ2-7; a weak D match, TRBD2 (6 bases). This CDR3 has 12 amino acids. The germline V gene encodes CDR1 DFQATT and CDR2 SNEGSKA (reference sequence). Between the trimmed V and J ends, which lost 5 bases and 6 bases, there was a span of 14 bases.

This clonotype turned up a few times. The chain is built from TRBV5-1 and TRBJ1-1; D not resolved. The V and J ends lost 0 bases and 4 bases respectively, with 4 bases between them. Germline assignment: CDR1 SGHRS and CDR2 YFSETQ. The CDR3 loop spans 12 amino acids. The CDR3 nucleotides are TGCGCCAGCAGCTTGGACGGCACTGAAGCTTTCTTT. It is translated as CASSLDGTEAFF.

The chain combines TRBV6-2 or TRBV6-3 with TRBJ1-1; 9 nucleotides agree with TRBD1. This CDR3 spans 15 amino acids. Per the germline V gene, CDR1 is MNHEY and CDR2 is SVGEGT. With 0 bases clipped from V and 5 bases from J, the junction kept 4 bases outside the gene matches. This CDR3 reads CASSYSGQGLTEAFF. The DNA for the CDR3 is TGTGCCAGCAGTTACTCGGGACAGGGTTTAACTGAAGCTTTCTTT.

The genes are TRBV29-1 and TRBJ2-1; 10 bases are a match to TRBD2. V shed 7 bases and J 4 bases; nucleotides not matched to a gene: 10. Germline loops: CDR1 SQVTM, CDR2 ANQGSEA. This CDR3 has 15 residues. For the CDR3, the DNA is TGCAGCGCCCCTCTTAGCGGGGGGTCTTACAATGAGCAGTTCTTC. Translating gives CSAPLSGGSYNEQFF.

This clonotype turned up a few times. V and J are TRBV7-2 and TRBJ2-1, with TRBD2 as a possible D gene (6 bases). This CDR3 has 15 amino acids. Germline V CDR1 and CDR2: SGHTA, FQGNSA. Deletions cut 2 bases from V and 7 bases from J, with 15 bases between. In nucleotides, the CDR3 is TGTGCCAGCAGCTTATCGGGGAGCGGGCGGAATGAGCAGTTCTTC. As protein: CASSLSGSGRNEQFF.

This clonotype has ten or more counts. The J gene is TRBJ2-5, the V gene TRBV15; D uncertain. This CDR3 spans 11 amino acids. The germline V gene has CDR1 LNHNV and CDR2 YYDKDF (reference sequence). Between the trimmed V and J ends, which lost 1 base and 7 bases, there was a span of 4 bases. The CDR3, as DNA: TGTGCCACCAGCAGAGGTTGGACCCAGTACTTC. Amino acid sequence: CATSRGWTQYF.

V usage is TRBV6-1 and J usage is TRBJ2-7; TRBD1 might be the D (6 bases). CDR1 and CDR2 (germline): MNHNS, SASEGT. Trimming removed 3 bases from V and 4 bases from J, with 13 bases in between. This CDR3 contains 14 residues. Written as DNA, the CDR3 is TGTGCCAGCAGTGACACAGGGTTTGGATACGAGCAGTACTTC. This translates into CASSDTGFGYEQYF.

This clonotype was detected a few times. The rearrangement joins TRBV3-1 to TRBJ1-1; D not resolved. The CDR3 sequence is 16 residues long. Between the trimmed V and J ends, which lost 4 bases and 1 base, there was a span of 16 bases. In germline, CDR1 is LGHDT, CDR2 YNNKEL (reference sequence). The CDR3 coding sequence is TGTGCCAGCAGCCTCAGTGGTAAGGGAACGAACACTGAAGCTTTCTTT. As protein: CASSLSGKGTNTEAFF.

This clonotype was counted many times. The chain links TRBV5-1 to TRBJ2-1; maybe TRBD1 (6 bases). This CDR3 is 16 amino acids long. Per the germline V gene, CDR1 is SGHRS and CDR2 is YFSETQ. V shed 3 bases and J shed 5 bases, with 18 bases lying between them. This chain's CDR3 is CASSSIRGARDNEQFF. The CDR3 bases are TGCGCCAGCAGCTCAATCAGGGGCGCGCGAGACAATGAGCAGTTCTTC.

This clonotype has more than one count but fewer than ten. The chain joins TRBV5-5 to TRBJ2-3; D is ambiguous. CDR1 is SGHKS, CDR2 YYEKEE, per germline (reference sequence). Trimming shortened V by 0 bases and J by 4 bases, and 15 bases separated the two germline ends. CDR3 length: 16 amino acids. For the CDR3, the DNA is TGTGCCAGCAGCTTGGCTCTGGGGAATTATGCAGATACGCAGTATTTT. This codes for CASSLALGNYADTQYF. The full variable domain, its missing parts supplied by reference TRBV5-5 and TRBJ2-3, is DAGVTQSPTHLIKTRGQQVTLRCSPISGHKSVSWYQQVLGQGPQFIFQYYEKEERGRGNFPDRFSARQFPNYSSELNVNALLLGDSALYLCASSLALGNYADTQYFGPGTRLTVL.

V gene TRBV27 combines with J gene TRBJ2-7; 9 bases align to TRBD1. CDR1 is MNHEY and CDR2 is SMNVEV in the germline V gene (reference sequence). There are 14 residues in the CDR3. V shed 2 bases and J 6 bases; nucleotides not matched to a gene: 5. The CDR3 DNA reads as TGTGCCAGCAGTTTAACAGGGGGCTCATCCGAGCAGTACTTC. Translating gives CASSLTGGSSEQYF.